This section outlines one T cell receptor (beta chain) sequence together with its context. The sample comes from a study of blood T cells in healthy people across ages. CDR1 is SGHDN and CDR2 is FVKESK in the germline V gene. This CDR3 is built from 15 residues. V was shortened by 0 bases and J by 0 bases, with 8 bases between the two germline ends. Researchers isolated at least 6.5 million PBMCs per sample. Using a J-beta primer mix together with a sample-barcoded 5' primer, a second PCR was run for roughly 7 to 12 cycles. One entry per CDR3 protein results from TCRdb running MiXCR on the 5' RACE reads. The sample contains 1.5 million to 2 million distinct CDR3 sequences, about 39% of which appear only once.

The sequencing sample was made of blood. This receptor was obtained from a human donor in good health. The chain is built from TRBV14 and TRBJ1-2; no clear D. The CDR3, as DNA: TGTGCCAGCAGCCAAGATTGGGATCCTAACTATGGCTACACCTTC. This gives the protein CASSQDWDPNYGYTF.